This T cell receptor (beta chain) was profiled in a study of graft-versus-host responses after intestinal transplantation. Overall study: Every recipient underwent anti-thymocyte globulin induction, then tacrolimus and steroids for two to four years.

The length of the CDR3 is 15 residues. Trimming shortened V by 1 base and J by 1 base, and 10 bases separated the two germline ends. The V gene's germline CDR1 is SGHVS and CDR2 FQNEAQ. Concerning this clone: Its antigen is not known.

Using immunoSEQ multiplex PCR, the repertoire was profiled, and TCRdb retains in-frame clones only, with some absent. Of tens of thousands of clones in the sample, 90% were seen once. Findings and limits, study-wide: GvH clone levels peaked in circulation, and this peak was associated with early post-transplant HvG declines. GvH clones occurred in recipient marrow; some first appeared in ileum or blood.

The source material was unstimulated CD8+ T cells sorted from spleen or lymph node cells, sampled before intestinal transplant. This rearrangement joins TRBV7-8 to TRBJ1-1; D is unresolved. The sequence was obtained from a human donor who received an intestinal transplant. The CDR3 sequence is CASSLVVGSNTEAFF. The CDR3 DNA is TGTGCCAGCAGCTTAGTGGTCGGGTCGAACACTGAAGCTTTCTTT. Combining the CDR3 with reference TRBV7-8 and TRBJ1-1 gives the whole variable domain GAGVSQSPRYKVAKRGQDVALRCDPISGHVSLFWYQQALGQGPEFLTYFQNEAQLDKSGLPSDRFFAERPEGSVSTLKIQRTQQEDSAVYLCASSLVVGSNTEAFFGQGTRLTVV.